This TCR beta chain was recovered during a study of blood T cell repertoires in COVID-19. As for the study in general: The origin of the acute and convalescent COVID-19 samples was the United States, Italy and Spain. Sources were T cells, B-cell-depleted T cells, or PBMCs; the material itself was cDNA or gDNA.

Original methodology: It was from reference gene primer amplification that nucleated cell counts were estimated. The table came from immunoSEQ multiplex PCR; TCRdb's copy has only in-frame clones and leaves some out. V and J calls and clone size follow that table, whereas D and trimming were derived from the DNA. The sample shows more than 95,000 clones, 70% to 90% of them seen only once. CDR1 is SQVTM, CDR2 ANQGSEA, per germline. This CDR3 is built from 12 residues. The V end was cut by 4 bases, the J end by 4 bases, with 10 bases between. The sample consisted of peripheral blood. This TCR derives from an elderly woman with acute or convalescent COVID-19. This chain connects TRBV29-1 to TRBJ1-2; no clear D gene. The CDR3 spells CSVVVQTYGYTF. CDR3 in DNA: TGCAGCGTTGTGGTACAGACCTATGGCTACACCTTC.